This T cell receptor (beta chain) appears in the sequencing data of a study of beta chain features in type 1 diabetes. Study results and limitations: The study notes PCR might favor shorter templates equally in patients and controls.

Per germline, CDR1 GTSNPN and CDR2 SVGIG (reference sequence). V dropped 4 bases and J dropped 1 base, with 8 bases sitting between them. The CDR3 has 13 residues. Notes on this clone: Its antigen is unidentified.

cDNA synthesis used the whole RNA isolate, giving expressed TCRB sequences. The protocol was immunoSEQ multiplex PCR, while the TCRdb copy is restricted to in-frame clones and leaves out a portion. Here the sample spans under 500,000 clones, 30% being singletons. A CD45RO/CCR7/CD25/CD127/CD95/CD27 panel sorted naive, central memory, regulatory and stem cell-like memory CD4+ cells. The clonotype originates from a man between 18 and 35 years old in good health. The sequencing sample was made of naive CD4+ T cells from blood. The chain links TRBV30 to TRBJ2-1; no firm D call. CDR3 loop: CAWNLGSYNEQFF. CDR3 in DNA: TGTGCCTGGAATCTCGGTTCCTACAATGAGCAGTTCTTC.